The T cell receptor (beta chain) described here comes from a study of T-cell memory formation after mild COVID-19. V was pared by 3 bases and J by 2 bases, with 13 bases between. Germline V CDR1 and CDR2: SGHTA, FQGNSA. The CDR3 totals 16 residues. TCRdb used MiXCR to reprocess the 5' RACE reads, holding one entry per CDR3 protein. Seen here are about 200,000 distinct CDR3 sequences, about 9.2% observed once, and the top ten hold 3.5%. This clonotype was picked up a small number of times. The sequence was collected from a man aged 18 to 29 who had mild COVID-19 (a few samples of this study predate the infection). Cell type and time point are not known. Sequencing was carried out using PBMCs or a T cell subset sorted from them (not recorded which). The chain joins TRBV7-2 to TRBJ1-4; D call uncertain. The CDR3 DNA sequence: TGTGCCAGCAGCTTGTACCGGGCTTCGACTAATGAAAAACTGTTTTTT. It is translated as CASSLYRASTNEKLFF.